One T cell receptor beta chain is described in this entry. Antigen unknown. This entry belongs to a study of brain T cells in children with intractable seizures. The study, taken as a whole, reports: Pre- and post-surgery blood differed in depth, so pre-surgery absences may be undersampling.

TCRdb keeps only in-frame clones here, not all; method: immunoSEQ multiplex PCR. The sample yields tens of thousands of clones, roughly 89% seen once. From germline, CDR1 is MNHEY and CDR2 SVGAGI. V was clipped by 11 bases and J by 0 bases, with 13 bases between them. This CDR3 is built from 14 residues. This chain uses TRBV6-5 with TRBJ2-2; D is uncertain. The specimen comprised peripheral blood, sampled at surgery. This TCR was sampled from a girl aged 2 to 10 with Rasmussen encephalitis and intractable seizures. In DNA form, the CDR3 reads TGTGCCGGCTCATGGGGTGCGAACACCGGGGAGCTGTTTTTT. Translation gives CAGSWGANTGELFF.